This TCR beta chain was recovered during a study of beta chain features in type 1 diabetes. Overall study findings and caveats: Patients with Type 1 diabetes showed moderately but significantly shorter TCRB CDR3s in all four CD4+ subsets. Insertions were fewer and deletions more numerous at VDJ junctions in type 1 diabetes patients.

All of the isolated RNA was reverse transcribed, so expressed TCRB transcripts were sequenced. Method: immunoSEQ multiplex PCR; TCRdb's copy keeps in-frame clones and lacks some. Of about 300,000 clones listed, 13% were seen once; the top ten hold roughly 0.015%. The CDR3 covers 15 residues. Germline CDR1 and CDR2: SGDLS and YYNGEE. V was trimmed by 4 bases and J by 1 base, leaving 13 bases between them. This clone was observed a few times. Its target is not known. J is TRBJ2-3 and V is TRBV9; D is unresolved. The receptor was isolated from a woman younger than 35 with type 1 diabetes. The sample taken for sequencing was naive CD4+ T cells from blood. Here the CDR3 reads CASSPLQWGTDTQYF. The CDR3 DNA reads as TGTGCCAGCAGCCCCTTACAGTGGGGCACAGATACGCAGTATTTT.